Many counts were recorded for the clone carrying this TCR beta chain. Enrolment of Seattle patients took place during active infection, and they were followed longitudinally. V gave up 3 bases and J gave up 9 bases, with 9 bases separating them. Germline V gives CDR1 LGHDT, CDR2 YNNKEL (reference sequence). The CDR3 is made up of 12 amino acids. The sample originates from a study of blood T cell repertoires in COVID-19. Across the whole study: The samples span acute and convalescent COVID-19 from the United States, Italy and Spain. PBMCs, B-cell-depleted T cells, or T cells provided the cDNA or gDNA that made up the material.

Source study methods: Amplification of reference gene primers provided the estimated nucleated cell counts. The repertoire was sequenced with immunoSEQ multiplex PCR; TCRdb's copy has only in-frame clones and lacks some. V, J and clone size are those of that table, while D and trimming were read from the DNA. The table has 250,000 to 400,000 clones, 85% to 90% seen once; the top ten hold roughly 2.9%. Material: peripheral blood. This receptor was taken from a woman in her 30s with COVID-19, enrolled during active disease. The gene calls are TRBV3-1 (or the pseudogene TRBV3-2) and TRBJ2-1; D is unresolved. The CDR3 is CASSHIPGEQFF. CDR3 DNA: TGTGCCAGCAGCCATATACCGGGTGAGCAGTTCTTC.